This entry concerns a single T cell receptor beta chain. Its antigen target is currently unknown. The record has no base qualities; no much larger clone is one base away. The method behind the library was the immunoSEQ multiplex PCR assay. DNA from the cultured and isolated CD4+ T cells underwent TCR beta CDR3 sequencing. Turning to the authors' computational methods: Non-productive TCR sequences were discarded, and reads were trimmed to the CDR3 region, with only CDR3s of 7 or more amino acids retained. The MANAFEST web app was used to pick out antigen-specific clonotypes by comparing their expansion in peptide wells with that in reference cultures. Positive clones required FDR<0.05 expansion versus reference and all other wells, odds ratio above 5, and frequency above 0.1% in two replicate wells. A clonotype was called cross-reactive if it was significantly expanded both in SARS-CoV-2 spike wells and in at least one common cold coronavirus spike condition. CDR3 similarity was assessed by Levenshtein distance using the stringdist R package, and unrooted trees were constructed with ape in R 3.6.1. TCRdb limited this immuneACCESS table to in-frame rearrangements with V and J called. A share of clones is missing; checked studies link under half to unresolved V genes, and the rest is unexplained. That table supplies the V and J calls and clone size; D and trimming were determined from the DNA. Across this sample there are about 17,000 clones, with under 85% seen only once. The ten top clones hold under 25% of the sample.

The entry originates in a study of vaccination effects on CD4 cells after COVID-19 (dated by TCRdb to between 2021 and 2023). The study in broad terms: After vaccination, three convalescent patients were sampled both early (day +14) and late (day +241, +227, +161 respectively). Across the study, the median time from the second dose to post-vaccine sampling was 72 days (range 14 to 241). SARS-CoV-2 spike-specific CD4+ TCR repertoires from before and after mRNA vaccination were compared in COVID-19 convalescent patients and in infection-naive vaccine recipients. The full study included 10 COVID-19 convalescent patients and a few SARS-CoV-2-naive healthy vaccine recipients. Cultures from other donors in the study were sequenced with the Oncomine TCR Beta short-read assay on an Illumina iSeq 100. The study at large found these results: The study was limited by a small number of convalescent patients and lacked early post-infection timepoints. At late post-vaccination timepoints, both infection-induced and vaccine-induced clones showed marked clonal contraction, consistent with waning T cell responses. Among convalescent patients, the spike-reactive repertoire after vaccination was made up mainly of new vaccine-induced clones that were largely distinct from the clones induced by infection.

Per the germline V gene, LGHNA is the CDR1 and YNFKEQ is the CDR2. After removal of 3 bases from V and 5 bases from J, the junction retains 4 bases not matched to a gene. The CDR3, cysteine through phenylalanine, is 15 amino acids long. Of all the DNA, just the CDR3 is kept, 45 bases in frame from base 1. In the ViraFEST assay, PBMC were stimulated with viral peptide pools, and TCR sequencing was then used to find antigen-specific CD4+ T cell clonotypes based on their expansion. After about 9 days of culture, CD4+ T cells were isolated with the EasySep CD4+ T cell isolation kit. Convalescent patients had PCR-confirmed SARS-CoV-2 infection between March and December 2020, before Alpha, Beta and Delta variants emerged in the United States. Each participant got two doses of an mRNA SARS-CoV-2 vaccine, either BNT162b2 or mRNA-1273. Two million PBMC per well were cultured in IMDM with around 5% human AB serum, 8.5 to 10 IU/ml IL-2 and gentamicin, plus 10 ug/ml peptides. On days 3 and 7, half of the culture medium was replaced with fresh IL-2-containing medium. Unless noted otherwise, every peptide stimulation condition was cultured in triplicate wells. PBMC were separated from whole blood using Ficoll-Paque Plus gradient centrifugation and were then either cryopreserved at -140C or used fresh. The overlapping peptide pools covered the spike proteins of SARS-CoV-2 and of the common cold coronaviruses HCoV-NL63, HCoV-OC43 and HCoV-229E. The QIAamp micro DNA kit was used to extract genomic DNA from the cultured CD4+ T cells.

This TCR was recovered from a human donor who had a prior SARS-CoV-2 infection. The sequence links TRBV4-2 to TRBJ1-5, and 10 bases in between align with TRBD1. Sequencing used CD4+ T cells from PBMCs cultured with SARS-CoV-2 spike peptides, obtained after COVID-19 vaccination. According to the study, the label for this sample's cell subset or site signals: SARS-CoV-2 spike overlapping peptide pool stimulation. The CDR3: CASSHRTGGDQPQHF. The DNA sequence reads TGTGCCAGCAGCCATAGGACAGGGGGGGATCAGCCCCAGCATTTT.